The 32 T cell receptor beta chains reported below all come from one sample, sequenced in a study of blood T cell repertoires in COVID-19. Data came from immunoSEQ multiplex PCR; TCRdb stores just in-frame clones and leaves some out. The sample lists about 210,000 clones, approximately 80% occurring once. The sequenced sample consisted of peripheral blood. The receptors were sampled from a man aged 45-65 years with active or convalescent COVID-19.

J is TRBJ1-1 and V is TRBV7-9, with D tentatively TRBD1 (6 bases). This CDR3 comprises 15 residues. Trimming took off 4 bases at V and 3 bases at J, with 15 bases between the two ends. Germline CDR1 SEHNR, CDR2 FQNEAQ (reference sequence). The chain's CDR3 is CASSSRGSGDTEAFF. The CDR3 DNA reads TGTGCCAGCAGCTCTAGGGGGTCTGGGGACACTGAAGCTTTCTTT.

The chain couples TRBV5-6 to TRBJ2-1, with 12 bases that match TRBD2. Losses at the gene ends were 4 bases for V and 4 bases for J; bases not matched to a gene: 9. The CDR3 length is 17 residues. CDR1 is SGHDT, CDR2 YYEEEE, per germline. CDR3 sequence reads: CASSHPPLAGGYNEQFF. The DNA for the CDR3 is TGTGCCAGCAGCCACCCCCCACTAGCGGGGGGTTACAATGAGCAGTTCTTC.

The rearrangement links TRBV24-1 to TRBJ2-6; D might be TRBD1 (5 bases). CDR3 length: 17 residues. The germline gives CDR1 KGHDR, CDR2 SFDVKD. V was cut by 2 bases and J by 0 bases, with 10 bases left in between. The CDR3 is CATSDSRQFSGANVLTF. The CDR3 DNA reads TGTGCCACCAGTGATTCACGACAGTTCTCTGGGGCCAACGTCCTGACTTTC.

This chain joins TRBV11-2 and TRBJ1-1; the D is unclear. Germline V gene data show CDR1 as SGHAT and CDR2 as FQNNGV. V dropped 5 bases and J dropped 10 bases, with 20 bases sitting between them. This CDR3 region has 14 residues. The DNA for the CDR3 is TGTGCCAGCAGCCCCACGAGAGGGAGTCTGAGAGCTTTCTTT. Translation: CASSPTRGSLRAFF.

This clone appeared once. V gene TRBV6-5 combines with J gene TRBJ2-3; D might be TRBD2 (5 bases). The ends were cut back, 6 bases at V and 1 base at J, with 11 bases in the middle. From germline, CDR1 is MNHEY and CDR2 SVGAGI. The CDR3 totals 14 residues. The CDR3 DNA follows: TGTGCCAGCAGGACTGGACTTGGCACAGATACGCAGTATTTT. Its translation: CASRTGLGTDTQYF.

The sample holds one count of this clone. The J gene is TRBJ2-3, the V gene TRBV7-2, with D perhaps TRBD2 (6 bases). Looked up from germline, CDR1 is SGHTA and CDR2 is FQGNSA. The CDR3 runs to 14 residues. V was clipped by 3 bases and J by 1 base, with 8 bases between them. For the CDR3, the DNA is TGTGCCAGCAGCTTTTCTAGCGGCACAGATACGCAGTATTTT. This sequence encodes CASSFSSGTDTQYF.

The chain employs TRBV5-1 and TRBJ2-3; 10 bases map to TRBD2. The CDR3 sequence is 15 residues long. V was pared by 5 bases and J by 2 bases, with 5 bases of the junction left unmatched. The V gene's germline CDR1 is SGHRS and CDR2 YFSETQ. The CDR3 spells CASRLGTSDTDTQYF. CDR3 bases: TGCGCCAGCAGGCTTGGGACTAGCGACACAGATACGCAGTATTTT.

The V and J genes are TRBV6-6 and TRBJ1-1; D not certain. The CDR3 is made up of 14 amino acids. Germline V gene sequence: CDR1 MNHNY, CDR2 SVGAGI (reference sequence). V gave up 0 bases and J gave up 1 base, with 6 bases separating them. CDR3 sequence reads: CASSYSGENTEAFF. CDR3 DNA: TGTGCCAGCAGTTACTCCGGTGAGAACACTGAAGCTTTCTTT.

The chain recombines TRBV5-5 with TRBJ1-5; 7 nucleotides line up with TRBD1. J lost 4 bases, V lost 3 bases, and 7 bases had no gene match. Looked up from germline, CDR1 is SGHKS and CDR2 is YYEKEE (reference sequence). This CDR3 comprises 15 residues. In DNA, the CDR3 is TGTGCCAGCAGCTACCGCCGGGACAGTAATCAGCCCCAGCATTTT. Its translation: CASSYRRDSNQPQHF. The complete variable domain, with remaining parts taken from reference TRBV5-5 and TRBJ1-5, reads DAGVTQSPTHLIKTRGQQVTLRCSPISGHKSVSWYQQVLGQGPQFIFQYYEKEERGRGNFPDRFSARQFPNYSSELNVNALLLGDSALYLCASSYRRDSNQPQHFGDGTRLSIL.

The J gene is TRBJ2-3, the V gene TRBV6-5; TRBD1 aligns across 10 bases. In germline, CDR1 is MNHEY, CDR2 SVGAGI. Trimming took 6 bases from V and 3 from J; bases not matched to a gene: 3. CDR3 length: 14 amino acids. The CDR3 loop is CASRGQGSTDTQYF. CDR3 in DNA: TGTGCCAGCAGGGGACAGGGGAGTACAGATACGCAGTATTTT.

CDR3 sequence (DNA): TGTGCCACCCGGACAGGGGGCGCGAACACCGGGGAGCTGTTTTTT. It encodes CATRTGGANTGELFF. This sequence joins TRBV19 and TRBJ2-2; 11 nucleotides align to TRBD1. The J segment lost 0 bases and the V segment lost 10 bases, leaving 4 bases of the junction unmatched. In germline, CDR1 is LNHDA, CDR2 SQIVND (reference sequence). The CDR3 contains 15 residues.

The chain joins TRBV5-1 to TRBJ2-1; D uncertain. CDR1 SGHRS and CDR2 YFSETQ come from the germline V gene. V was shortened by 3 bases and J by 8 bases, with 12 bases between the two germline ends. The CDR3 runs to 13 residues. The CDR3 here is CASSYIVAHEQFF. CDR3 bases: TGCGCCAGCAGCTACATAGTAGCCCATGAGCAGTTCTTC. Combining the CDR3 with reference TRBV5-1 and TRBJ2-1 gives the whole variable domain KAGVTQTPRYLIKTRGQQVTLSCSPISGHRSVSWYQQTPGQGLQFLFEYFSETQRNKGNFPGRFSGRQFSNSRSEMNVSTLELGDSALYLCASSYIVAHEQFFGPGTRLTVL.

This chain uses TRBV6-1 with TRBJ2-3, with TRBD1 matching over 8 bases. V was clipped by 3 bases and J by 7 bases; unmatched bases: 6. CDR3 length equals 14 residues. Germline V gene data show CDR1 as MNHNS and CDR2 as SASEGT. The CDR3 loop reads CASSDRGRGNTQYF. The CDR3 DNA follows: TGTGCCAGCAGTGACAGGGGGCGCGGGAATACGCAGTATTTT.

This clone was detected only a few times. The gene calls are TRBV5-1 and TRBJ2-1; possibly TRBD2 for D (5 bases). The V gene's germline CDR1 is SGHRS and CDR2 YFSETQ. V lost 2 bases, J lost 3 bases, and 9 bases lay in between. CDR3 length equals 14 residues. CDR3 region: CASSFRTLYNEQFF. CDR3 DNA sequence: TGCGCCAGCAGCTTTCGGACTCTCTACAATGAGCAGTTCTTC.

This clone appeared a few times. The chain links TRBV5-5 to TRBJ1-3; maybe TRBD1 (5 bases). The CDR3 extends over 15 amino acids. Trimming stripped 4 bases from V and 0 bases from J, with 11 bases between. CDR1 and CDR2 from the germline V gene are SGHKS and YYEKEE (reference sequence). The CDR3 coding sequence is TGTGCCAGCAGCCTACGACAGCCCTCTGGAAACACCATATATTTT. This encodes CASSLRQPSGNTIYF. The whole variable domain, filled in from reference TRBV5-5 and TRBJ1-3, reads DAGVTQSPTHLIKTRGQQVTLRCSPISGHKSVSWYQQVLGQGPQFIFQYYEKEERGRGNFPDRFSARQFPNYSSELNVNALLLGDSALYLCASSLRQPSGNTIYFGEGSWLTVV.

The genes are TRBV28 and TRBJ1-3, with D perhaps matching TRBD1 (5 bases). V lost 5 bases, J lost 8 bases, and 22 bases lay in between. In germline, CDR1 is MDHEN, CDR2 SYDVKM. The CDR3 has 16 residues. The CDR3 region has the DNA TGTGCCAGCAGTCACACTCCGAAGGGCCCCAGGGACACCATATATTTT. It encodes CASSHTPKGPRDTIYF.

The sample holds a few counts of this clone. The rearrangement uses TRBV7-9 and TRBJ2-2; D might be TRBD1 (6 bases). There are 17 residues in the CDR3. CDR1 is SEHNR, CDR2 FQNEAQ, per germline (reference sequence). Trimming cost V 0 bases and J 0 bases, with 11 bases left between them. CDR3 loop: CASSLARGFSNTGELFF. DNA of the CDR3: TGTGCCAGCAGCTTAGCGAGGGGGTTCTCGAACACCGGGGAGCTGTTTTTT.

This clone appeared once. CDR3 sequence reads: CATSFASGRGRETQYF. The CDR3 nucleotides are TGTGCCACCAGTTTTGCTAGCGGGAGGGGAAGAGAGACCCAGTACTTC. The chain combines TRBV24-1 with TRBJ2-5; 12 positions match TRBD2. CDR1 and CDR2 from the germline V gene are KGHDR and SFDVKD. The CDR3 has 16 residues. V shed 6 bases, J shed 4 bases, and the junction held 8 bases outside the gene matches.

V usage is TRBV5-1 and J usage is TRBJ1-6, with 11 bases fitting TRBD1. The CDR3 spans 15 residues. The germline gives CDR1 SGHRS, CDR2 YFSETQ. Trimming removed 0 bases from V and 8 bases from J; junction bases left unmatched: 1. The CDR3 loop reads CASSLGTGGDSPLHF. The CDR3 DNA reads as TGCGCCAGCAGCTTGGGGACAGGGGGCGATTCACCCCTCCACTTT. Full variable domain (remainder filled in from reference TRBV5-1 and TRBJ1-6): KAGVTQTPRYLIKTRGQQVTLSCSPISGHRSVSWYQQTPGQGLQFLFEYFSETQRNKGNFPGRFSGRQFSNSRSEMNVSTLELGDSALYLCASSLGTGGDSPLHFGNGTRLTVT.

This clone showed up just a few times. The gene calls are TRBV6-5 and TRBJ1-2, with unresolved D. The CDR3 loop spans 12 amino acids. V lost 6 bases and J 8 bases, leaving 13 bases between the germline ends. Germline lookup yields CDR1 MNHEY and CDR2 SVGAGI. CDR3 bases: TGTGCCAGCAGCCACAAATACAGCGGCTACACCTTC. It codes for CASSHKYSGYTF.

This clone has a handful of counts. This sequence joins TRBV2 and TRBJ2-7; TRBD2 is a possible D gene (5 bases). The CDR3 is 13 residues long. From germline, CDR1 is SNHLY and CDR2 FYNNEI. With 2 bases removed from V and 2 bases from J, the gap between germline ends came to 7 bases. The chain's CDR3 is CASSEKGAYEQYF. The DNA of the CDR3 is TGTGCCAGCAGTGAAAAGGGAGCCTACGAGCAGTACTTC.

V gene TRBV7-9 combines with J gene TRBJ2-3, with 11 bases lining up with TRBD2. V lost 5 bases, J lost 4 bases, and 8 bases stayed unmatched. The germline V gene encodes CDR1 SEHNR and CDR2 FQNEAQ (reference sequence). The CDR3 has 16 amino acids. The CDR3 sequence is CASSPFLAGGPDTQYF. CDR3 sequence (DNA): TGTGCCAGCAGCCCGTTCTTAGCGGGGGGGCCAGATACGCAGTATTTT.

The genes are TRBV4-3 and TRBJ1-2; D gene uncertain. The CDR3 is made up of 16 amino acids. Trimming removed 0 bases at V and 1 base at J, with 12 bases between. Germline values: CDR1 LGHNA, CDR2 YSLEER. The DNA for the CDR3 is TGCGCCAGCAGCCAAGATATCCAGGCGAGTAACTATGGCTACACCTTC. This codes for CASSQDIQASNYGYTF.

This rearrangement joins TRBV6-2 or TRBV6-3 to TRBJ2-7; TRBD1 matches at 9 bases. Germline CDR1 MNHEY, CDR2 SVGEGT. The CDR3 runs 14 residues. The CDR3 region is CASSLRDRDYKQYV. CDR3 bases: TGTGCCAGCAGCCTTAGGGACAGGGACTACAAGCAGTACGTC.

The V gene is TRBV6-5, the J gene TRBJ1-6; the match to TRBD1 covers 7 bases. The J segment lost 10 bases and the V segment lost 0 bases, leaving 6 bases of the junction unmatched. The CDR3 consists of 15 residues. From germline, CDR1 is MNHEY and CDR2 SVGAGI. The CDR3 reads CASSYSPDRISPLHF. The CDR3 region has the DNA TGTGCCAGCAGTTACTCCCCGGACAGGATATCACCCCTCCACTTT.

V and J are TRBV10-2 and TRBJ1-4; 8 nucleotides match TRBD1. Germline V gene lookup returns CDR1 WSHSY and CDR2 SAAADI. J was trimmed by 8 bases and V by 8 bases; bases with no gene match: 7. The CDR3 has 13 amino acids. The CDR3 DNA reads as TGCGCCAGCCGGACAGGGTCGGGGGAAAAACTGTTTTTT. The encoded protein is CASRTGSGEKLFF.

This CDR3 reads CASSPRPTIAGYIYEQYV. The CDR3, as DNA: TGTGCCAGCAGCCCCCGCCCCACCATAGCGGGGTATATCTACGAGCAGTACGTC. This chain uses TRBV7-3 with TRBJ2-7; 8 positions agree with TRBD2. J gave up 3 bases and V 5 bases, and 18 bases lay outside the gene matches. The CDR3 runs 18 residues. The germline V gene has CDR1 SGHTA and CDR2 FQGTGA.

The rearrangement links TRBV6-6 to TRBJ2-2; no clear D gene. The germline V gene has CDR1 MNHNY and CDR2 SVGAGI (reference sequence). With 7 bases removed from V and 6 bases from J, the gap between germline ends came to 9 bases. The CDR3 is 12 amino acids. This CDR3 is CASKPYAGELFF. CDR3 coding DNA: TGTGCCAGCAAGCCCTACGCCGGGGAGCTGTTTTTT.

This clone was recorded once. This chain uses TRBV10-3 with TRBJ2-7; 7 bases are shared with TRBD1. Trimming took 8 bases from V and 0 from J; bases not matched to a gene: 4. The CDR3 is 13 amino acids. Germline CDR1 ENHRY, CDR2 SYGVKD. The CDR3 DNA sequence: TGTGCCATCCGACGGGACAGCTCCTACGAGCAGTACTTC. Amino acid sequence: CAIRRDSSYEQYF.

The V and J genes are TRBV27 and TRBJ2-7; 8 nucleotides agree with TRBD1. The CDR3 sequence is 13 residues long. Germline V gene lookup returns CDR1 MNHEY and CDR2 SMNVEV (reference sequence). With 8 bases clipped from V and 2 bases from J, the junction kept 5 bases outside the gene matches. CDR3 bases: TGTGCCAGCGATGGACAGGGCGCCTACGAGCAGTACGTC. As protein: CASDGQGAYEQYV.

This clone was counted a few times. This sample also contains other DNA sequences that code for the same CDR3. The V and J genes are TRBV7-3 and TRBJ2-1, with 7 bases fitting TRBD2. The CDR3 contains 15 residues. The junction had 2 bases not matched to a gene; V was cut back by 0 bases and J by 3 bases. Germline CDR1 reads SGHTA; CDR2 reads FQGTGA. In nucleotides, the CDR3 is TGTGCCAGCAGCTTAACGGGCGGGGGCTACAATGAGCAGTTCTTC. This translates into CASSLTGGGYNEQFF.

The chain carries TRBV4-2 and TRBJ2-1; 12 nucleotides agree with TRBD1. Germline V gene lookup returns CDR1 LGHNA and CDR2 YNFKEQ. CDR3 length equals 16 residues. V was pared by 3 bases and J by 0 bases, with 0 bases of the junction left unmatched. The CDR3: CASSQGQGASYNEQFF. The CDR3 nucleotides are TGTGCCAGCAGCCAGGGACAGGGGGCCTCCTACAATGAGCAGTTCTTC.